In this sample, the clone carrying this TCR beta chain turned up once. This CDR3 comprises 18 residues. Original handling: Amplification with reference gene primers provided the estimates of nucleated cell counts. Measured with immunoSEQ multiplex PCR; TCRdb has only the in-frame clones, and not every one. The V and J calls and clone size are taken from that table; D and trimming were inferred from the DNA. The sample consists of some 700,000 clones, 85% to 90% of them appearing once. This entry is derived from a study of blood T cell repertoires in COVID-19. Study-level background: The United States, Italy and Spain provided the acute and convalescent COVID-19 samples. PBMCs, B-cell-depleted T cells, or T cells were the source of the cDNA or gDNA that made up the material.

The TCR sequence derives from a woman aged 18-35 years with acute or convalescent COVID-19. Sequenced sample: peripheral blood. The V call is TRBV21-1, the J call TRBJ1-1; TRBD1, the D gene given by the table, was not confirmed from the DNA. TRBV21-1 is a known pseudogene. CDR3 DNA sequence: TGTGCCAGCAGCTACAGTCCCGGGACAGGGGGCCAGAGAACTGAAGCTTTCTTT. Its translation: CASSYSPGTGGQRTEAFF.